The clone carrying this TCR beta chain was counted at least ten times. Its antigen remains unidentified. These data originate in a study of glioma-infiltrating T cells. General study points: Gliomas, especially low-grade, showed above-expected tissue-blood divergence; non-neoplastic patients showed below.

The iRepertoire nested amplicon-rescue multiplex PCR amplified TCR alpha and beta CDR3s from RNA. One-step reverse transcription and amplification started from roughly 100-400 ng of tissue mRNA or PBMC total RNA. TCRdb re-called the multiplex PCR reads with MiXCR, one entry per CDR3 protein. The data show around 90,000 distinct CDR3 sequences, with 35% to 45% seen just once and roughly two fifths held by the top ten. V was shortened by 3 bases and J by 5 bases, with 13 bases between the two germline ends. In germline, CDR1 is ENHRY, CDR2 SYGVKD. The CDR3 loop spans 15 amino acids. Sequencing input: glioma tissue, nonneoplastic brain tissue, or PBMCs (not recorded which). The rearrangement uses TRBV10-3 and TRBJ1-4; D ambiguous. This TCR derives from a human donor with low-grade glioma or glioblastoma, undergoing nonglioma brain surgery, or in good health (not recorded which). As DNA, the CDR3 is TGTGCCATCAGTGATCTCGGACGACCAAATGAAAAACTGTTTTTT. It codes for CAISDLGRPNEKLFF.